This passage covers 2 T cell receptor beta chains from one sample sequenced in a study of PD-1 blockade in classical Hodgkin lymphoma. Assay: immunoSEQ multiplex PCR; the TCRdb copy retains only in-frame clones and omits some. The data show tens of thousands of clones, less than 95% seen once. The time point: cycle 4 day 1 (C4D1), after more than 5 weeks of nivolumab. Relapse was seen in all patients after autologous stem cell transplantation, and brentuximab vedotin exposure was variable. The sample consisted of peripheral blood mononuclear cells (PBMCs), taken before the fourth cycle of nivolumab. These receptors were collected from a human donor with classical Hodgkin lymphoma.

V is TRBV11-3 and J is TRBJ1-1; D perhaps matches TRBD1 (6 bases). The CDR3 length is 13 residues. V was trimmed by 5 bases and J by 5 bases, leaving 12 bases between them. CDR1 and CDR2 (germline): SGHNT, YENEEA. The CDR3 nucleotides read TGTGCCAGCAGCGTACAGGGAGGAACTGAAGCTTTCTTT. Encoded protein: CASSVQGGTEAFF.

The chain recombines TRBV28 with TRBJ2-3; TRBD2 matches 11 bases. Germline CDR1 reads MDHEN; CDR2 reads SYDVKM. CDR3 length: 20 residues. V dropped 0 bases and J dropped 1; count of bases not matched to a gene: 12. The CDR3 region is CASSLCLGETSGGCTDTQYF. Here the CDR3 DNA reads TGTGCCAGCAGTTTATGCCTTGGGGAAACTAGCGGGGGCTGCACAGATACGCAGTATTTT.